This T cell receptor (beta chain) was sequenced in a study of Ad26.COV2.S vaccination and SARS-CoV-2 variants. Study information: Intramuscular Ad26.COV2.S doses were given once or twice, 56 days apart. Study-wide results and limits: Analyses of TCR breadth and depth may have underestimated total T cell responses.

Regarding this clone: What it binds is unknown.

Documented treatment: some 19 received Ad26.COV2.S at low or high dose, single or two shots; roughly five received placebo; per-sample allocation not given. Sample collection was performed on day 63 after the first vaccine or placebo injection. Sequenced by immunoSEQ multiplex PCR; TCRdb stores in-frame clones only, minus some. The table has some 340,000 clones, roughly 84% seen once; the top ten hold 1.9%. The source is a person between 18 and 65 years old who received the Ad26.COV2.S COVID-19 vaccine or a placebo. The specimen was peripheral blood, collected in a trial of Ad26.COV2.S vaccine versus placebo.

CDR3 region: CASSYSGGKNLSMANTGELFF. The DNA of the CDR3 is TGTGCCAGCAGTTACTCGGGTGGAAAGAACCTGTCCATGGCGAACACCGGGGAGCTGTTTTTT. J is TRBJ2-2 and V is TRBV6-2 or TRBV6-3; D is unclear. The CDR3 consists of 21 residues. V was clipped by 0 bases and J by 0 bases, with 23 bases between them. CDR1 is MNHEY, CDR2 SVGEGT, per germline.